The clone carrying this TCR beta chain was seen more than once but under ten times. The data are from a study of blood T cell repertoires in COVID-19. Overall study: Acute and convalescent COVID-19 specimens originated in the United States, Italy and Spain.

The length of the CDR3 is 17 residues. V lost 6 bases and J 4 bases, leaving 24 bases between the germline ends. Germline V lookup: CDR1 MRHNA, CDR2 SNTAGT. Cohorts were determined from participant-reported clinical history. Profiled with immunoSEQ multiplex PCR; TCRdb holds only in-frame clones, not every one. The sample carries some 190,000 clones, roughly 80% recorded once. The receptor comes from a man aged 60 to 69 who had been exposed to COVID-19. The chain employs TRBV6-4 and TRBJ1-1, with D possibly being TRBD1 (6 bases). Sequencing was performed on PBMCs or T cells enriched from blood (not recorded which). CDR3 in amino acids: CASSAEGDIIMGTEAFF. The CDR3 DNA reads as TGTGCCAGCAGCGCGGAAGGGGACATTATAATGGGCACTGAAGCTTTCTTT.